This entry is about one T cell receptor beta chain. The source of the sample is a study of blood T cell repertoires in COVID-19. Study-level background: Sources were T cells, B-cell-depleted T cells, or PBMCs; the material itself was cDNA or gDNA.

The Seattle patients joined while their infection was active and were tracked longitudinally afterward. Germline CDR1 MNHEY, CDR2 SVGAGI. V lost 5 bases and J lost 2, with 10 bases in between. This CDR3 comprises 13 residues. The repertoire was sequenced with immunoSEQ multiplex PCR; TCRdb's copy has only in-frame clones and lacks some. The sample shows around 400,000 clones, more than 70% of them seen only once. V gene TRBV6-5 combines with J gene TRBJ2-7; weak D call: TRBD1 (6 bases). The sequence derives from a woman between 55 and 75 years old with COVID-19, enrolled during active disease. Sequencing was performed on peripheral blood. CDR3 in DNA: TGTGCCAGCAGTCGACAGGATACCTACGAGCAGTACTTC. Amino acid sequence: CASSRQDTYEQYF.